This T cell receptor (beta chain) stems from a study of glioma-infiltrating T cells after dendritic cell vaccination (TCRdb year 2016). For the study in its entirety: The cohort comprised roughly 15 glioblastoma patients from Phase I and II dendritic cell vaccination trials, 9 newly diagnosed and 6 with recurrent disease. Between the early 2000s and the early 2010s, patients were given autologous tumor lysate-pulsed dendritic cell vaccination. Tumor-infiltrating lymphocyte content was quantified and tumor and blood repertoires were compared in dendritic cell-vaccinated glioblastoma patients by deep sequencing of TCR beta CDR3 regions. The vaccine consisted of monocyte-derived dendritic cells cultured less than eight days with IL-4 and GM-CSF, then pulsed overnight with autologous tumor lysate. Patients received three intradermal dendritic cell vaccine injections at biweekly intervals in the arm below the axilla. Survival after dendritic cell vaccination was correlated with TCR sequencing metrics, such as TIL content and the overlap between tumor and blood repertoires.

About this clone: The target of this receptor is not known. No quality values exist for individual bases; no much larger clone is one base distant.

Study-wide conclusions, independent of this receptor: Longer time to progression and overall survival after dendritic cell vaccination were predicted by higher estimated pretreatment TIL content. The three-group TCR overlap response model was described as speculative and requiring prospective validation. No direct relationship between TCR clonality and survival was found, suggesting that a diverse polyclonal response may matter. The cohort was small and heterogeneous, few patients had complete blood and tumor sets, and even fewer had initial-recurrent tumor pairs.

To be selected, patients needed enough residual fresh-frozen tumor tissue and more than two years of available survival data. An isocitrate dehydrogenase mutation was not carried by any of the glioblastoma patients, although molecular status was otherwise variable. PBMC collection took place before vaccination, two weeks after the third vaccination, and at tumor progression if progression occurred. Genomic DNA was extracted with the Qiagen DNeasy Blood extraction Kit. Using the immunoSEQ assay, TCRB CDR3 regions were amplified from 2 to 2.5 micrograms of genomic DNA, or from all available DNA when less than that was on hand. For multiplex PCR, 60 forward primers for TCR V beta segments and 13 reverse primers for J beta segments were used. To estimate the number of reads per starting template, synthetic control templates were added to each sample at limiting dilution. Sequencing produced 87 bp reads on the Illumina HiSeq System. As for the authors' bioinformatics: To remove PCR and sequencing errors, closely related sequences were merged with a nearest neighbor algorithm. TCR overlap was defined as the percentage of unique tumor TCR beta sequences that were also found in the peripheral blood of the same patient. TCRdb took this table from immuneACCESS and kept in-frame rearrangements with V and J called. Such tables lack part of the clones; where checked against another copy, unresolved V genes explain under half of the gap, and the rest is unexplained. V, J and clone size are those of that table, while D and trimming were read from the DNA. Here the sample has about 50,000 clones; less than 90% occur a single time. The top ten hold more than 9.5% of the sample.

CDR1 and CDR2, looked up from the germline V gene, are SGHTA and FQGNSA. V sheds 7 bases and J sheds 5 bases, leaving 20 bases between their ends. The CDR3 goes from the cysteine to the phenylalanine over 15 residues. Of the read, only the CDR3 DNA is kept; its 45 bases are in frame from base 1. The sample here was blood, taken before dendritic cell vaccination. This TCR was recovered from a human donor with glioblastoma. The rearrangement joined TRBV7-2 to TRBJ1-1, with a tentative D gene TRBD1 over 5 matching bases. The CDR3 corresponds to CASTQSGLRRTEAFF. In nucleotides, the sequence is TGTGCCAGCACCCAATCAGGGCTTCGGAGAACTGAAGCTTTCTTT.